Listed below are T cell receptor beta chains from one sample, sequenced in a study of CD8+CD57+ T cells in acquired aplastic anemia. TCRdb redid the calling of the reads with MiXCR, one entry per CDR3 protein. The sample consists of around 180,000 distinct CDR3 sequences, 60% to 70% of them appearing once. Material: sorted CD4+, CD8+, or CD8+CD57+ T cells (not recorded which) from PBMCs. The source is a human donor in good health. The CDR3 runs from the conserved cysteine through the conserved F or W. D genes are given only for firm matches. Clone size is shown for a subset of rows, as once, few, many or a class of expanded clone.

DNA: TGTGCCAGCAGCAACAGGGCCTCCTACGAGCAGTACTTC; CDR3: CASSNRASYEQYF; D: NA; V: TRBV7-9; size: once; J: TRBJ2-7
DNA: TGCAGCGCTAATCGGTTCATGAACACTGAAGCTTTCTTT; CDR3: CSANRFMNTEAFF; D: NA; V: TRBV20-1; size: NA; J: TRBJ1-1
DNA: TGCGCCAGCAGCTTCGACAGGACAAATTCACCCCTCCACTTT; CDR3: CASSFDRTNSPLHF; D: NA; V: TRBV5-1; size: NA; J: TRBJ1-6
DNA: TGCAGTGCTAGAGATCGCGGACGCAATCAGCCCCAGCATTTT; CDR3: CSARDRGRNQPQHF; D: NA; V: TRBV20-1; size: NA; J: TRBJ1-5
DNA: TGTGCCAGCAGCTTAGGCAGAGGGGGAGATCAGCCCCAGCATTTT; CDR3: CASSLGRGGDQPQHF; D: NA; V: TRBV7-9; size: NA; J: TRBJ1-5
DNA: TGTGCCAGTAGTACCGAGGCGTCCCTGAACTACGAGCAGTACTTC; CDR3: CASSTEASLNYEQYF; D: NA; V: TRBV19; size: once; J: TRBJ2-7
DNA: TGCAGCGTCTCGACAGGCCTTAACACTGAAGCTTTCTTT; CDR3: CSVSTGLNTEAFF; D: NA; V: TRBV29-1; size: many; J: TRBJ1-1
DNA: TGTGCCACGTCTACCGGGTACGAGCAGTACTTC; CDR3: CATSTGYEQYF; D: NA; V: TRBV24-1; size: NA; J: TRBJ2-7
DNA: TGTGCCAGCAGTGTCATGTACGAGCAGTTCTTC; CDR3: CASSVMYEQFF; D: NA; V: TRBV2; size: NA; J: TRBJ2-1
DNA: TGTGCCAGCAGTGAAGCGCTCGGGCACCCTAATGAAAAACTGTTTTTT; CDR3: CASSEALGHPNEKLFF; D: NA; V: TRBV6-1; size: NA; J: TRBJ1-4
DNA: TGTGCCAGTAGTGCGGGACAGGGGACACCCCTCCACTTT; CDR3: CASSAGQGTPLHF; D: TRBD1; V: TRBV19; size: NA; J: TRBJ1-6
DNA: TGCAGTGCTAGAGATGATAGCTCTGGGGCCAACGTCCTGACTTTC; CDR3: CSARDDSSGANVLTF; D: NA; V: TRBV20-1; size: NA; J: TRBJ2-6
DNA: TGTGCCAGCAGTCATATCACTCAGGGTATCTCTGGAAACACCATATATTTT; CDR3: CASSHITQGISGNTIYF; D: NA; V: TRBV2; size: once; J: TRBJ1-3
DNA: TGCAGTGCTAGCGAGGACGAAGTCAATCAGCCCCAGCATTTT; CDR3: CSASEDEVNQPQHF; D: NA; V: TRBV20-1; size: few; J: TRBJ1-5
DNA: TGTGCCAGCAGTACCGAACTGACTGAAAAACCGTTTTTT; CDR3: CASSTELTEKPFF; D: NA; V: TRBV25-1; size: NA; J: TRBJ1-4
DNA: TGTGCCAGCAGCCACCTGGGACTAGCGGGCTACAACGAGCAGTACTTC; CDR3: CASSHLGLAGYNEQYF; D: TRBD2; V: TRBV7-2; size: NA; J: TRBJ2-7
DNA: TGTGCCAACAGTGCGGCAACCGGGACAGGGTCCTACGAGCAGTACTTC; CDR3: CANSAATGTGSYEQYF; D: TRBD1; V: TRBV25-1; size: once; J: TRBJ2-7
DNA: TGTGCCAGTAGTAGGACAGCTCAGGCTGAAGCTTTCTTT; CDR3: CASSRTAQAEAFF; D: NA; V: TRBV19; size: many; J: TRBJ1-1
DNA: TGCAGTGCTAGAGCCCTATGGGGAAGCAATCAGCCCCAGCATTTT; CDR3: CSARALWGSNQPQHF; D: NA; V: TRBV20-1; size: NA; J: TRBJ1-5
DNA: TGTGCCAGCAGCGTAGCTGGGGAACAGCCCCAGCATTTT; CDR3: CASSVAGEQPQHF; D: NA; V: TRBV9; size: once; J: TRBJ1-5
DNA: TGTGCCAGCAGTGACGGGACAGGGGGGGATGAGCAGTTCTTC; CDR3: CASSDGTGGDEQFF; D: TRBD1; V: TRBV6-4; size: NA; J: TRBJ2-1
DNA: TGTGCCAGCAGCTCCGACAGGCCTCTCTACGAGCAGTACTTC; CDR3: CASSSDRPLYEQYF; D: NA; V: TRBV12-3/TRBV12-4; size: few; J: TRBJ2-7
DNA: TGTGCCAGCAGTTACGCCGTGGCTGGCGGCCGCCTGTACGAGCAGTACTTC; CDR3: CASSYAVAGGRLYEQYF; D: NA; V: TRBV6-6; size: many; J: TRBJ2-7
DNA: TGTGCCAGCAGCGAGTCCATTTCGAACACCGGGGAGCTGTTTTTT; CDR3: CASSESISNTGELFF; D: NA; V: TRBV9; size: NA; J: TRBJ2-2
DNA: TGTGCCAGCAGCCGAGGACAGGGGGCGTACGAGCAGTACTTC; CDR3: CASSRGQGAYEQYF; D: TRBD1; V: TRBV7-6; size: NA; J: TRBJ2-7
DNA: TGTGCCAGCAGTGGGGACAGGACTACCTACGAGCAGTACTTC; CDR3: CASSGDRTTYEQYF; D: TRBD1; V: TRBV6-9; size: NA; J: TRBJ2-7
DNA: TGTGCTAGTCGAGGACACCGGAACACTGAAGCTTTCTTT; CDR3: CASRGHRNTEAFF; D: NA; V: TRBV7-6; size: NA; J: TRBJ1-1